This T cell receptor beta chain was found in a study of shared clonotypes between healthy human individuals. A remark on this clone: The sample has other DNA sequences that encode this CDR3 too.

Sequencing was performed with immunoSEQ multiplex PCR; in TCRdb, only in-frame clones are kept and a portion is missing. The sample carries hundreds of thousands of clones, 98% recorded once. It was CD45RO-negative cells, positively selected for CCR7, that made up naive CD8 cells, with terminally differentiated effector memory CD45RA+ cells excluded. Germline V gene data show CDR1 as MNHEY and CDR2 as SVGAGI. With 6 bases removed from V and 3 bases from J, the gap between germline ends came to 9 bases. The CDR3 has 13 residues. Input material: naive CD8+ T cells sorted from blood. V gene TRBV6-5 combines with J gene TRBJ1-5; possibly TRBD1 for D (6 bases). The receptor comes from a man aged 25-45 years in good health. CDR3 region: CASSQGPNQPQHF. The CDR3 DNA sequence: TGTGCCAGCAGCCAGGGGCCCAATCAGCCCCAGCATTTT.